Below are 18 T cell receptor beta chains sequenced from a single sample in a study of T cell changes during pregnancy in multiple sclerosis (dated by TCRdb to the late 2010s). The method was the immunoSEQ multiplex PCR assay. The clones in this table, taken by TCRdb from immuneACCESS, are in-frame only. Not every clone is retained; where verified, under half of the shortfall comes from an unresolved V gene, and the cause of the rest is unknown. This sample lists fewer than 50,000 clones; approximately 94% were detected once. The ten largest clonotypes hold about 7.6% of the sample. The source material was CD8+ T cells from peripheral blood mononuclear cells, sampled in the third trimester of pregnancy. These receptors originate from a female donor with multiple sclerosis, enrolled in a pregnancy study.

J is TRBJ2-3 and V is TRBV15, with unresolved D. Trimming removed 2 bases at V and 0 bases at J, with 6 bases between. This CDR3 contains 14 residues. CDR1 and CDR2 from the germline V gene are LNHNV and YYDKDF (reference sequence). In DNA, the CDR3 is TGTGCCACCAGCAGACAGATCAGCACAGATACGCAGTATTTT. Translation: CATSRQISTDTQYF.

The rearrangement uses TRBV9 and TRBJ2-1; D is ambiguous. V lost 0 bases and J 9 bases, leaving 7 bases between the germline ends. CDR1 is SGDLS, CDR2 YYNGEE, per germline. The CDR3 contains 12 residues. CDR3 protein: CASSVDDTEQFF. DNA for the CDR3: TGTGCCAGCAGCGTAGACGACACTGAGCAGTTCTTC.

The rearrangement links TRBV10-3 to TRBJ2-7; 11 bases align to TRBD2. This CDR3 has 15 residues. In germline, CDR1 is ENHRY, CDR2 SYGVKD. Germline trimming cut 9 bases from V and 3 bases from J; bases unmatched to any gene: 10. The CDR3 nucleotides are TGTGCCATTAGTAGCGGGAGGGGACCTGACTACGAGCAGTACTTC. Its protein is CAISSGRGPDYEQYF.

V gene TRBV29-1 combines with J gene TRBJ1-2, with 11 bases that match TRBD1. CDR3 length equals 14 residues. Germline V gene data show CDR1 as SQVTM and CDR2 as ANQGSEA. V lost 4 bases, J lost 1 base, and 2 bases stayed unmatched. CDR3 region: CSVAGQGDNYGYTF. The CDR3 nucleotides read TGCAGCGTTGCGGGACAGGGGGATAACTATGGCTACACCTTC.

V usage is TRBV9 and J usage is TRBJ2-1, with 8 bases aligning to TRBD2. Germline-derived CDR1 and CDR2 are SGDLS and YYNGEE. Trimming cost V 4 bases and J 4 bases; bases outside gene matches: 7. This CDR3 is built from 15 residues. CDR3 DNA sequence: TGTGCCAGCAGCCCTGGACTAGCCAGATACAATGAGCAGTTCTTC. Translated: CASSPGLARYNEQFF.

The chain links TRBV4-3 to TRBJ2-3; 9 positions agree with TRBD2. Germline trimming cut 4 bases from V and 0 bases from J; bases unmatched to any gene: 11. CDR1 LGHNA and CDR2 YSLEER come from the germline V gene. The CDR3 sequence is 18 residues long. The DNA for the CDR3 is TGCGCCAGCAGCCCAGATCCAGCGGGAGGTCCCAGCACAGATACGCAGTATTTT. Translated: CASSPDPAGGPSTDTQYF.

The CDR3 region is CASSGKTGTGNQPQHF. The CDR3 bases are TGTGCCAGCAGCGGCAAGACAGGTACCGGCAATCAGCCCCAGCATTTT. The V call is TRBV7-8, the J call TRBJ1-5; possible D gene TRBD1, 6 bases. V shed 5 bases and J shed 2 bases, with 16 bases lying between them. This CDR3 is 16 amino acids long. The germline CDR1 and CDR2 sequences are SGHVS and FQNEAQ.

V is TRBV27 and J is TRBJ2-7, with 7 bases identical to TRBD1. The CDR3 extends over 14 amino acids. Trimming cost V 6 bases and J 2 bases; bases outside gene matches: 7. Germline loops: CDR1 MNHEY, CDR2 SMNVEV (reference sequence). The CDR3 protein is CASSQTGYAYEQYF. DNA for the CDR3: TGTGCCAGCAGCCAGACAGGGTATGCCTACGAGCAGTACTTC.

The CDR3 DNA sequence: TGTGCCAGCAGCTCCCCTTTGCGCTATGGCTACACCTTC. Encoded protein: CASSSPLRYGYTF. The chain couples TRBV7-9 to TRBJ1-2, with D uncertain. V was trimmed by 4 bases and J by 4 bases, leaving 10 bases between them. The CDR3 totals 13 residues. From germline, CDR1 is SEHNR and CDR2 FQNEAQ (reference sequence).

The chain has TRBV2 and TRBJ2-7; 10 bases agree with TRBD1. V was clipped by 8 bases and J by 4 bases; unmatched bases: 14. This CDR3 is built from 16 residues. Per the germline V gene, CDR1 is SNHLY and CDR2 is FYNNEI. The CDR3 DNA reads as TGTGCCAGCGGGGACAGGGGACGCCGTTCGTTTTACGAGCAGTACTTC. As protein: CASGDRGRRSFYEQYF.

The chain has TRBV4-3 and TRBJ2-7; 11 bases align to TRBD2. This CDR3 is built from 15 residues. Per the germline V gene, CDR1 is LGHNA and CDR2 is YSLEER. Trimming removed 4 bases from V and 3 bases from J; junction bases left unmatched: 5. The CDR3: CASSPTSGANYEQYF. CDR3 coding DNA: TGCGCCAGCAGCCCGACTAGCGGGGCTAACTACGAGCAGTACTTC.

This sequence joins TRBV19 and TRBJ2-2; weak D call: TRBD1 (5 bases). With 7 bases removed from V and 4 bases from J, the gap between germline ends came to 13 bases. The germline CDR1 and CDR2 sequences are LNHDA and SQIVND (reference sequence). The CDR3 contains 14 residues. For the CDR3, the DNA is TGTGCCAGTACCTGGTCAACAGGCACCGGGGAGCTGTTTTTT. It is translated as CASTWSTGTGELFF.

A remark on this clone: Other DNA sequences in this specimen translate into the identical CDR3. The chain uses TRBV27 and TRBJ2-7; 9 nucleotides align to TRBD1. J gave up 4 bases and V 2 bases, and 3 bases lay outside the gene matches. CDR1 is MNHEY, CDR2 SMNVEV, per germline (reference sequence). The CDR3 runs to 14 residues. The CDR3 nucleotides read TGTGCCAGCAGTTTAACGGGACAGGGTTACGAGCAGTACTTC. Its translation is CASSLTGQGYEQYF.

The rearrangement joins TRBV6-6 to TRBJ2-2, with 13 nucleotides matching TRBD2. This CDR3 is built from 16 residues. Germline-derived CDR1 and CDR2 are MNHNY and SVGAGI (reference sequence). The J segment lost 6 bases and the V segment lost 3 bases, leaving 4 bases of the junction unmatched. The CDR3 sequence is CASSYTSGRAAGELFF. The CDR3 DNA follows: TGTGCCAGCAGTTATACTAGCGGGAGGGCCGCCGGGGAGCTGTTTTTT.

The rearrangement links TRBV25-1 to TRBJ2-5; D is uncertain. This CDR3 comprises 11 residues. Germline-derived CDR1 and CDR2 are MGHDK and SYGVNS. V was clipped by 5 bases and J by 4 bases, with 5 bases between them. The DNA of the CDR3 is TGTGCCAGCAGTTGGAGAGAGACCCAGTACTTC. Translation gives CASSWRETQYF.

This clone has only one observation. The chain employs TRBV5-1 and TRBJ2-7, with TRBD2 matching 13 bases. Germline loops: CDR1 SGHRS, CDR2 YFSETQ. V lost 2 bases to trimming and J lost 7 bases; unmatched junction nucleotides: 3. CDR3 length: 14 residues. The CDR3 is CASSLLAGGWEQYF. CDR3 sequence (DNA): TGCGCCAGCAGCTTACTAGCGGGAGGGTGGGAGCAGTACTTC.

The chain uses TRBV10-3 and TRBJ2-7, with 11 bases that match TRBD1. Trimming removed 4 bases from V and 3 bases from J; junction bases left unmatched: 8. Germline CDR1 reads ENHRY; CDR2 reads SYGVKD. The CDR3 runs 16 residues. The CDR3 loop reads CAISVRWGQGVYEQYF. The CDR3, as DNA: TGTGCCATCAGTGTGAGGTGGGGACAGGGGGTCTACGAGCAGTACTTC.

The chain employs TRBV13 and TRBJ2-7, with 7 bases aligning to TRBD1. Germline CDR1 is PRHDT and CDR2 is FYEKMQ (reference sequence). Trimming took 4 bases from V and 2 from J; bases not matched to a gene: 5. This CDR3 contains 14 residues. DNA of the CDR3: TGTGCCAGCAGCTCCGGGACAGAACCCTACGAGCAGTACTTC. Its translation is CASSSGTEPYEQYF. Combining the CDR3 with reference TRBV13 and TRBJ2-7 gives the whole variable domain AAGVIQSPRHLIKEKRETATLKCYPIPRHDTVYWYQQGPGQDPQFLISFYEKMQSDKGSIPDRFSAQQFSDYHSELNMSSLELGDSALYFCASSSGTEPYEQYFGPGTRLTVT.